This T cell receptor (beta chain) was documented in a study of T cell clones after liver transplantation. About the study: A pre-transplant mixed lymphocyte reaction with TCRbeta sequencing defined graft-donor-reactive clones followed in post-transplant blood. Apart from a few HCV-positive recipients, transplants were for non-autoimmune, non-viral reasons. Subjects received no induction therapy and standard immunosuppression until randomization at 12-24 months post-transplant. Timepoints were pre-transplant, pre-withdrawal, and after withdrawal was completed or failed.

Germline CDR1 SGHAT, CDR2 FQNNGV. Trimming removed 4 bases from V and 3 bases from J; junction bases left unmatched: 5. This CDR3 spans 15 amino acids. Libraries were prepared by immunoSEQ multiplex PCR; TCRdb keeps only in-frame clonotypes and omits some of them. There are fewer than 15,000 clones in the sample; roughly 74% occur only once, and 25% to 40% lies in the top ten. This chain joins TRBV11-2 and TRBJ2-1, with 8 bases lining up with TRBD2. The sample was CD8+ T cells from blood, taken at the 22-month timepoint. The source of this sequence is a human patient who received a liver transplant. Some T cells here may be from the graft donor. In nucleotides, the CDR3 is TGTGCCAGCAGCTCGGGGGGGGCCAGCTACAATGAGCAGTTCTTC. This codes for CASSSGGASYNEQFF.